These 28 T cell receptor beta chains originate from one sample sequenced in a study of blood T cell repertoires in COVID-19. The method was immunoSEQ multiplex PCR; TCRdb's version includes in-frame clones alone and lacks a portion of them. This sample has 250,000 to 350,000 clones, with 65% to 85% found just once. The source material was peripheral blood. The receptors were gathered from a human donor with COVID-19, enrolled during active disease. The donor label of this sample is uncertain.

V usage is TRBV6-5 and J usage is TRBJ1-2, with D possibly TRBD1 on 6 matching bases. The CDR3 spans 13 residues. Trimming pared 5 bases from V and 8 bases from J, leaving 15 bases between. The germline V gene encodes CDR1 MNHEY and CDR2 SVGAGI. CDR3 residues: CASSPDRGQGYTF. CDR3 bases: TGTGCCAGCAGTCCCGATCGAGGACAGGGCTACACCTTC.

The rearrangement uses TRBV29-1 and TRBJ2-3, with TRBD2 matching over 11 bases. The CDR3 has 13 amino acids. The germline gives CDR1 SQVTM, CDR2 ANQGSEA. The DNA for the CDR3 is TGCAGTCTAGCGGGAGGTAGCACAGATACGCAGTATTTT. Protein product: CSLAGGSTDTQYF.

This chain connects TRBV29-1 to TRBJ2-3, with 12 bases identical to TRBD2. The J segment lost 4 bases and the V segment lost 6 bases, leaving 5 bases of the junction unmatched. This CDR3 contains 14 residues. Germline V gives CDR1 SQVTM, CDR2 ANQGSEA. The CDR3 DNA is TGCAGCGTGAAGACTAGCGGGAGCTCAGATACGCAGTATTTT. Amino acids: CSVKTSGSSDTQYF.

This chain links TRBV5-6 with TRBJ2-1; D remains unclear. This CDR3 comprises 12 residues. CDR1 and CDR2 (germline): SGHDT, YYEEEE. Trimming left V 3 bases short and J 8 bases short, with 9 bases between. Written as DNA, the CDR3 is TGTGCCAGCAGCTCCCCGAGGTATGAGCAGTTCTTC. This gives the protein CASSSPRYEQFF.

The V gene is TRBV5-1, the J gene TRBJ2-2, with 7 bases aligning to TRBD2. V shed 7 bases, J shed 0 bases, and the junction held 12 bases outside the gene matches. Germline V gives CDR1 SGHRS, CDR2 YFSETQ. The CDR3 extends over 17 amino acids. The CDR3 DNA follows: TGCGCCAGCTCAGGCCTGGGGGGGACCACGAACACCGGGGAGCTGTTTTTT. Amino acids: CASSGLGGTTNTGELFF.

This clone was picked up a small number of times. V is TRBV2 and J is TRBJ1-6; D gene uncertain. CDR3 length: 17 residues. Trimming pared 10 bases from V and 6 bases from J, leaving 25 bases between. Germline V CDR1 and CDR2: SNHLY, FYNNEI. CDR3 sequence reads: CATIRKAAAELNSPLHF. The CDR3 DNA reads as TGTGCCACCATCAGAAAGGCCGCGGCAGAACTTAATTCACCCCTCCACTTT.

This clone appeared a few times. This chain connects TRBV19 to TRBJ2-1; 9 bases line up with TRBD1. From germline, CDR1 is LNHDA and CDR2 SQIVND (reference sequence). The CDR3 runs to 14 residues. The V gene end was trimmed by 5 bases and the J gene end by 6 bases; junction bases not matched to a gene: 5. The CDR3 here is CASSPGQGVNEQFF. The CDR3 DNA is TGTGCCAGTAGTCCGGGACAGGGTGTCAATGAGCAGTTCTTC.

This chain uses TRBV5-8 with TRBJ1-2; TRBD1 aligns across 7 bases. This CDR3 has 15 residues. Trimming removed 5 bases from V and 0 bases from J; junction bases left unmatched: 7. The germline V gene encodes CDR1 SGHTS and CDR2 YDEGEE. The CDR3 DNA sequence: TGTGCCAGCAGGATACAGGGGACAGCTAACTATGGCTACACCTTC. Translation gives CASRIQGTANYGYTF.

The rearrangement uses TRBV7-6 and TRBJ2-3; a possible D gene is TRBD2 (5 bases). Trimming pared 4 bases from V and 5 bases from J, leaving 10 bases between. Germline lookup yields CDR1 SGHVS and CDR2 FNYEAQ. The CDR3 consists of 13 residues. CDR3 bases: TGTGCCAGCAGCTCGATCGGGGTAGATACGCAGTATTTT. This encodes CASSSIGVDTQYF.

The chain employs TRBV20-1 and TRBJ2-7; D is unresolved. CDR1 DFQATT and CDR2 SNEGSKA come from the germline V gene (reference sequence). The CDR3 totals 11 residues. V was pared by 5 bases and J by 2 bases, with 7 bases between. Here the CDR3 reads CSAPSPYEQYF. Written as DNA, the CDR3 is TGCAGTGCTCCCTCTCCCTACGAGCAGTACTTC.

The chain combines TRBV3-1 (or the pseudogene TRBV3-2) with TRBJ1-4; 7 bases match TRBD1. V lost 5 bases to trimming and J lost 5 bases; unmatched junction nucleotides: 5. The germline CDR1 and CDR2 sequences are LGHDT and YNNKEL (reference sequence). This CDR3 comprises 14 residues. CDR3 coding DNA: TGTGCCAGCAGCACAGGGACAGTGAATGAAAAACTGTTTTTT. Protein product: CASSTGTVNEKLFF.

This clone has just a few counts. This chain joins TRBV5-1 and TRBJ1-1; D unclear. Germline V CDR1 and CDR2: SGHRS, YFSETQ. V lost 7 bases and J lost 3, with 19 bases in between. The CDR3 contains 15 residues. The CDR3 sequence: CASSTRGLRDTEAFF. The DNA of the CDR3 is TGCGCCAGCTCGACTCGAGGGTTGCGGGACACTGAAGCTTTCTTT.

In this sample, this clone turned up once. The chain carries TRBV27 and TRBJ2-7; 9 bases line up with TRBD1. CDR3 length equals 15 residues. Looked up from germline, CDR1 is MNHEY and CDR2 is SMNVEV (reference sequence). With V trimmed by 2 bases and J by 7 bases, 9 bases remained unmatched. The CDR3 sequence is CASSLGGTGSGEQYF. For the CDR3, the DNA is TGTGCCAGCAGTTTAGGAGGGACAGGGTCTGGAGAGCAGTACTTC.

CDR3 in DNA: TGTGCCAGTTCGCCAGACGGTCGGGATGAAAAACTGTTTTTT. Translating gives CASSPDGRDEKLFF. The chain couples TRBV19 to TRBJ1-4; no reliable D call. V dropped 8 bases and J dropped 6 bases, with 16 bases sitting between them. Germline CDR1 is LNHDA and CDR2 is SQIVND (reference sequence). The CDR3 extends over 14 amino acids. The full variable domain, completed using reference TRBV19 and TRBJ1-4, is DGGITQSPKYLFRKEGQNVTLSCEQNLNHDAMYWYRQDPGQGLRLIYYSQIVNDFQKGDIAEGYSVSREKKESFPLTVTSAQKNPTAFYLCASSPDGRDEKLFFGSGTQLSVL.

This clone has only a few counts. The chain combines TRBV11-3 with TRBJ2-5; TRBD1 matches 7 bases. The CDR3 extends over 12 amino acids. CDR1 SGHNT and CDR2 YENEEA come from the germline V gene. V gave up 4 bases and J gave up 5 bases; unmatched junction bases: 1. The CDR3 protein is CASSSDRETQYF. The DNA of the CDR3 is TGTGCCAGCAGCTCGGACAGGGAGACCCAGTACTTC.

This clone occurred once. The chain has TRBV6-2 or TRBV6-3 and TRBJ1-1; TRBD1 is a possible D gene (6 bases). Per germline, CDR1 MNHEY and CDR2 SVGEGT. This CDR3 has 15 residues. The V end was cut by 0 bases, the J end by 5 bases, with 13 bases between. The chain's CDR3 is CASSYSSLRGTEAFF. In nucleotides, the CDR3 is TGTGCCAGCAGTTACTCGAGCCTCAGGGGAACTGAAGCTTTCTTT.

V usage is TRBV7-9 and J usage is TRBJ2-4; no clear D. Germline CDR1 SEHNR, CDR2 FQNEAQ (reference sequence). The CDR3 is 12 amino acids. Trimming took off 5 bases at V and 6 bases at J, with 8 bases between the two ends. DNA for the CDR3: TGTGCCAGCAGCCTCATACTAAACATTCAGTACTTC. The encoded protein is CASSLILNIQYF.

The J gene is TRBJ1-2, the V gene TRBV3-1 (or the pseudogene TRBV3-2); D gene unclear. The V end lost 0 bases, the J end lost 4 bases, and 9 bases lay between the germline ends. Germline CDR1 LGHDT, CDR2 YNNKEL (reference sequence). CDR3 length equals 14 residues. CDR3 protein: CASSQDVSLYGYTF. DNA of the CDR3: TGTGCCAGCAGCCAAGATGTCAGTCTCTATGGCTACACCTTC.

The chain employs TRBV9 and TRBJ1-2; D unclear. V lost 0 bases, J lost 8 bases, and 17 bases lay in between. CDR1 is SGDLS, CDR2 YYNGEE, per germline. The CDR3 spans 15 residues. Here the CDR3 reads CASSVVSGGSGGYTF. CDR3 coding DNA: TGTGCCAGCAGCGTAGTTAGTGGAGGGTCGGGCGGCTACACCTTC.

This clone was observed a single time. The V call is TRBV7-9, the J call TRBJ2-6; no definite D call. The germline V gene has CDR1 SEHNR and CDR2 FQNEAQ (reference sequence). Trimming pared 2 bases from V and 3 bases from J, leaving 5 bases between. The CDR3 is 14 residues long. The CDR3 sequence: CASSLISGANVLTF. CDR3 bases: TGTGCCAGCAGCTTAATTAGTGGGGCCAACGTCCTGACTTTC.

V and J are TRBV30 and TRBJ2-7, with 7 bases that match TRBD2. With V trimmed by 0 bases and J by 3 bases, 8 bases remained unmatched. Germline V CDR1 and CDR2: GTSNPN, SVGIG (reference sequence). CDR3 length: 15 amino acids. CDR3 protein: CAWSVSLAENYEQYF. The CDR3 nucleotides are TGTGCCTGGAGTGTATCCCTAGCGGAAAACTACGAGCAGTACTTC.

The rearrangement uses TRBV5-5 and TRBJ1-3; 9 nucleotides match TRBD1. The germline gives CDR1 SGHKS, CDR2 YYEKEE (reference sequence). This CDR3 spans 14 amino acids. V was clipped by 4 bases and J by 4 bases; unmatched bases: 3. In nucleotides, the CDR3 is TGTGCCAGCAGCGGCGGGACAGGGGGAAACACCATATATTTT. Its translation: CASSGGTGGNTIYF.

This chain joins TRBV18 and TRBJ1-2, with D uncertain. Germline loops: CDR1 KGHSH, CDR2 LQKENI. The CDR3 totals 16 residues. V shed 1 base and J shed 2 bases, with 14 bases lying between them. CDR3 in amino acids: CASSPRNAQLNYGYTF. The DNA for the CDR3 is TGTGCCAGCTCACCACGGAACGCACAGCTCAACTATGGCTACACCTTC. Using reference TRBV18 and TRBJ1-2 for the parts outside the CDR3, the full variable domain is NAGVMQNPRHLVRRRGQEARLRCSPMKGHSHVYWYRQLPEEGLKFMVYLQKENIIDESGMPKERFSAEFPKEGPSILRIQQVVRGDSAAYFCASSPRNAQLNYGYTFGSGTRLTVV.

The rearrangement links TRBV21-1 to TRBJ2-1; the tabulated D call, TRBD2, remains unverified against the DNA. TRBV21-1 is assigned pseudogene status. The CDR3 is 13 residues long. CDR3 bases: TGTGCCAGCAGCAAAGTAGAGAGCCATGAGCAGTTCTTC. It encodes CASSKVESHEQFF.

The chain uses TRBV7-8 and TRBJ2-2; possible D gene TRBD2, 6 bases. The CDR3 is 14 amino acids. The ends were cut back, 7 bases at V and 9 bases at J, with 18 bases in the middle. Germline lookup yields CDR1 SGHVS and CDR2 FQNEAQ. CDR3 region: CASNPGGNWRELFF. The CDR3 DNA sequence: TGTGCCAGCAACCCCGGGGGAAACTGGAGGGAGCTGTTTTTT.

The chain couples TRBV11-2 to TRBJ2-2; no definite D call. The germline V gene has CDR1 SGHAT and CDR2 FQNNGV. The CDR3 runs to 13 residues. V lost 0 bases to trimming and J lost 7 bases, with 6 bases between them. In nucleotides, the CDR3 is TGTGCCAGCAGCTTAGATAGAATCGGGGAGCTGTTTTTT. It specifies CASSLDRIGELFF. Full variable domain (rest looked up from reference TRBV11-2 and TRBJ2-2): EAGVAQSPRYKIIEKRQSVAFWCNPISGHATLYWYQQILGQGPKLLIQFQNNGVVDDSQLPKDRFSAERLKGVDSTLKIQPAKLEDSAVYLCASSLDRIGELFFGEGSRLTVL.

The chain couples TRBV7-2 to TRBJ2-4, with D uncertain. This CDR3 is 14 amino acids long. Germline V CDR1 and CDR2: SGHTA, FQGNSA. Trimming left V 1 base short and J 8 bases short, with 12 bases between. CDR3 region: CASSLETGPDIQYF. CDR3 in DNA: TGTGCCAGCAGCTTAGAGACGGGTCCGGACATTCAGTACTTC.

This rearrangement joins TRBV6-5 to TRBJ1-2, with TRBD1 matching 8 bases. V lost 2 bases, J lost 5 bases, and 1 base stayed unmatched. The germline gives CDR1 MNHEY, CDR2 SVGAGI. This CDR3 has 13 amino acids. CDR3 bases: TGTGCCAGCAGTTACAGGACAGGGTATGGCTACACCTTC. Amino acids: CASSYRTGYGYTF.